This TCR beta chain was obtained from a study of stem cell transplantation in POMP-related autoinflammatory disease. The V and J ends lost 0 bases and 5 bases respectively, with 16 bases between them. The CDR3 totals 16 residues. CDR1 and CDR2 from the germline V gene are KGHSH and LQKENI. Measured with immunoSEQ multiplex PCR; TCRdb has only the in-frame clones, and not every one. The sample shows a few thousand clones, about 90% of them seen only once. The sequence came from a human patient with POMP-related autoinflammation and immune dysregulation (PRAID). Some T cells may have come from the graft donor. The chain employs TRBV18 and TRBJ2-5, with a weak D call TRBD1 (6 bases). The sequencing used CD4+ follicular helper T cells (Tfh) from PBMCs, collected after stem cell transplantation. In nucleotides, the CDR3 is TGTGCCAGCTCACCACCGGTGGCAGGGGACCTGGAGACCCAGTACTTC. Amino acid sequence: CASSPPVAGDLETQYF.